What follows are 2 T cell receptor beta chains derived from one specimen sequenced in a study of OX40 agonist ivuxolimab in advanced cancers. TCRdb keeps only in-frame clones here, not all; method: immunoSEQ multiplex PCR. This table has about 82,000 clones, roughly 89% appearing once. The sequencing used CD4+ or CD8+ T cells sorted from blood, collected in a trial of the OX40 agonist ivuxolimab. These receptors originate from an adult with an advanced solid tumor such as melanoma, head and neck, liver or kidney cancer.

The rearrangement uses TRBV5-6 and TRBJ2-2, with TRBD1 matching over 8 bases. Germline CDR1 and CDR2: SGHDT and YYEEEE. The V gene end was trimmed by 4 bases and the J gene end by 7 bases; junction bases not matched to a gene: 12. This CDR3 is built from 16 residues. The CDR3 is CASSAPQGARGGELFF. The CDR3 coding sequence is TGTGCCAGCAGCGCACCCCAGGGGGCGAGGGGCGGGGAGCTGTTTTTT.

The chain joins TRBV11-3 to TRBJ2-2, with D hard to call. The V end lost 4 bases, the J end lost 7 bases, and 7 bases lay between the germline ends. Germline assignment: CDR1 SGHNT and CDR2 YENEEA. This CDR3 comprises 12 residues. The CDR3 nucleotides read TGTGCCAGCAGCTCCAGAGACGGGGAGCTGTTTTTT. It codes for CASSSRDGELFF.